This T cell receptor beta chain was observed in a study of shared clonotypes between healthy human individuals. Points on this clone: Its antigen is as yet unknown.

Some clones are missing from TCRdb's copy, which holds only in-frame ones; the method was immunoSEQ multiplex PCR. The data contain about 1.1 million clones, roughly 77% of them singletons. Germline V gives CDR1 SGHTA, CDR2 FQGTGA. Trimming cost V 5 bases and J 0 bases; bases outside gene matches: 3. This CDR3 comprises 15 residues. Notes on the study in general: Clonotypes shared by all four sorted-subset donors had higher generation probabilities than non-shared clonotypes.

The source of this sequence is a man in his late teens or twenties in good health. Some clones in this sample may be carry-over from other donors' samples. The chain is built from TRBV7-3 and TRBJ2-1; TRBD1 agrees at 8 bases. Material for sequencing was memory CD4+ T cells from PBMCs. As to subset: CD45RA-negative fraction. The CDR3 sequence: CASSRTGSSYNEQFF. CDR3 nucleotide sequence: TGTGCCAGCAGCCGGACAGGGAGCTCCTACAATGAGCAGTTCTTC.